Listed below are T cell receptor beta chains from one sample, sequenced in a study of liver allograft versus peripheral blood T cells. TCRdb re-called the reads through MiXCR, storing one row per CDR3 protein. The sample comprises about 6,000 distinct CDR3 sequences, 16% of which are singletons, and roughly 50% rests with the top ten. All receptors derive from a human patient who had a liver transplant. Some T cells may originate from the graft donor. The conserved cysteine and the conserved F or W are not part of the CDR3 here.

j_gene | v_gene | CDR3aa
TRBJ2-1 | TRBV9 | ASSVEAGANEQF
TRBJ2-7 | TRBV6-5 | ASSPLGQGSSYEQY
TRBJ2-5 | TRBV6-1 | ATRQRKETQY
TRBJ2-7 | TRBV6-5 | ASSYEGGIQQY
TRBJ2-7 | TRBV6-5 | ASSYFGEGLSYEQY
TRBJ2-1 | TRBV19 | ASSIGTSGGASYNEQF
TRBJ2-7 | TRBV20-1 | SANLGVYEQY
TRBJ2-7 | TRBV11-2 | ASSGWTGLNEQY
TRBJ1-2 | TRBV10-3 | AISELRDTPHGLGYGYT
TRBJ1-1 | TRBV13 | ASSSTTEMNTEAF
TRBJ1-3 | TRBV6-5 | ASSYSEGASSGNTIY
TRBJ1-1 | TRBV12-3/TRBV12-4 | ASSHSSGTGAEAF
TRBJ2-7 | TRBV28 | ASSLYPLPAYEQY
TRBJ1-1 | TRBV5-6 | ASSEGQGGHTEAF
TRBJ1-5 | TRBV28 | ASSLTGANQPQH
TRBJ1-4 | TRBV12-3/TRBV12-4 | ASSPELGPGNEKLF
TRBJ1-4 | TRBV12-3/TRBV12-4 | ASSFGGDEKLF
TRBJ2-2 | TRBV24-1 | ATSDPTWNTGELF
TRBJ2-1 | TRBV19 | ASSIGHYNEQF
TRBJ1-2 | TRBV3-1 | ASSQDLTNYGYT
TRBJ1-6 | TRBV9 | ASSGEGRGSPLH
TRBJ2-7 | TRBV19 | ASSPGHLYEQY
TRBJ1-5 | TRBV12-3/TRBV12-4 | ASSPVREAGVGQPQH
TRBJ1-1 | TRBV5-4 | ASSSSGTGITEAF
TRBJ1-6 | TRBV19 | ASSTSLNSPLH
TRBJ2-5 | TRBV29-1 | SVEETGQETQY
TRBJ2-2 | TRBV29-1 | SVAGDAGELF
TRBJ1-1 | TRBV6-6 | ASSSPGPEAF
TRBJ1-1 | TRBV11-1 | ASSFGTTVEAF
TRBJ2-1 | TRBV24-1 | ATSDPAGTGNNEQF
TRBJ1-1 | TRBV10-3 | AISDPALEAEAF
TRBJ2-1 | TRBV7-3 | ASSSQTGTSGFNEQF
TRBJ2-7 | TRBV20-1 | SAKGGEEREQY
TRBJ1-3 | TRBV9 | ASSVTGTAQGNTIY
TRBJ2-1 | TRBV7-3 | ASSLTGAGVSDEQF
TRBJ1-5 | TRBV6-6 | ASSYSGQGGHSNQPQH
TRBJ2-5 | TRBV5-6 | ASSFSGRGPETQY
TRBJ1-1 | TRBV5-6 | ASSEQGENPNTEAF
TRBJ1-5 | TRBV28 | ASSQMDRVGNQPQH
TRBJ1-6 | TRBV27 | ASSFLTAPSLH
TRBJ2-7 | TRBV6-5 | ASSLGQNPTEQY
TRBJ1-2 | TRBV10-3 | AISESSGDGYT
TRBJ2-2 | TRBV12-3/TRBV12-4 | ASSSHSGGGTGELF
TRBJ2-3 | TRBV28 | ASSLLREYTDTQY
TRBJ1-6 | TRBV6-6 | ASSYSLGHGENSPLH
TRBJ2-1 | TRBV28 | ASSLPISGMGVNEQF
TRBJ2-3 | TRBV24-1 | ATSTRGAYADTQY
TRBJ1-2 | TRBV12-3/TRBV12-4 | ASSFAGSGGYT
TRBJ1-1 | TRBV19 | ASRDLARGDGTEAF
TRBJ2-7 | TRBV20-1 | SALPGAAVSYEQY
TRBJ1-1 | TRBV7-2 | ASSLGHTGWYTEAF
TRBJ1-1 | TRBV19 | ASTPTGSTEAF
TRBJ1-2 | TRBV6-1 | ASSVYYGYT